Listed here are 23 T cell receptor beta chains from one sample, sequenced in a study of blood T cell repertoires in COVID-19. Profiling relied on immunoSEQ multiplex PCR, and the TCRdb table lists in-frame clones only, not all of them. The sample contains 150,000 or so clones, 84% of which appear only once. Sequencing used peripheral blood. All receptors derive from a man in his forties who had recovered from COVID-19.

The rearrangement joins TRBV6-2 or TRBV6-3 to TRBJ2-3, with 7 bases aligning to TRBD2. CDR1 MNHEY and CDR2 SVGEGT come from the germline V gene. CDR3 size: 15 residues. The J segment lost 0 bases and the V segment lost 5 bases, leaving 5 bases of the junction unmatched. DNA for the CDR3: TGTGCCAGCAGTACGGAGCGGGACAGCACAGATACGCAGTATTTT. Its protein product is CASSTERDSTDTQYF.

This clone is a singleton in its sample. The V call is TRBV4-2, the J call TRBJ2-3; TRBD2 matches 9 bases. Germline assignment: CDR1 LGHNA and CDR2 YNFKEQ. The CDR3 loop spans 17 amino acids. J was trimmed by 3 bases and V by 4 bases; bases with no gene match: 11. The CDR3 nucleotides are TGTGCCAGCAGCCGGACCCGGCGGGGGGGCGGGACAGATACGCAGTATTTT. This encodes CASSRTRRGGGTDTQYF.

This chain joins TRBV12-3 or TRBV12-4 and TRBJ2-5, with D possibly TRBD1 on 5 matching bases. Trimming left V 1 base short and J 5 bases short, with 5 bases between. This CDR3 has 12 amino acids. CDR3 residues: CASSLEGETQYF. DNA for the CDR3: TGTGCCAGCAGTTTAGAGGGGGAGACCCAGTACTTC.

This clone appeared a few times. In nucleotides, the CDR3 is TGTGCCAGCAGCCAGGGACAGTGGGACACTGAAGCTTTCTTT. Its protein product is CASSQGQWDTEAFF. The chain recombines TRBV6-2 or TRBV6-3 with TRBJ1-1, with 7 bases fitting TRBD1. The germline V gene encodes CDR1 MNHEY and CDR2 SVGEGT. The V segment lost 6 bases and the J segment 3 bases; nucleotides outside the gene matches: 7. This CDR3 has 14 residues.

CDR3 coding DNA: TGTGCCAGCAGATCCCAGACAGGGGTCATAGATACGCAGTATTTT. Its translation: CASRSQTGVIDTQYF. This chain connects TRBV7-9 to TRBJ2-3; TRBD1 matches 8 bases. The CDR3 contains 15 residues. V gave up 6 bases and J gave up 5 bases; unmatched junction bases: 10. Germline CDR1 reads SEHNR; CDR2 reads FQNEAQ (reference sequence).

This chain uses TRBV7-3 with TRBJ1-1; D remains unclear. The CDR3 spans 13 residues. Germline V CDR1 and CDR2: SGHTA, FQGTGA. Trimming stripped 5 bases from V and 0 bases from J, with 7 bases between. DNA for the CDR3: TGTGCCAGCAGCCTGGGCATGAACACTGAAGCTTTCTTT. Translating gives CASSLGMNTEAFF.

The CDR3 sequence is CASSLESGKGNEQFF. CDR3 bases: TGTGCCAGCAGCTTAGAGAGCGGGAAGGGCAATGAGCAGTTCTTC. The chain uses TRBV7-9 and TRBJ2-1; 7 bases agree with TRBD2. V shed 1 base and J 6 bases; nucleotides not matched to a gene: 6. Germline CDR1 is SEHNR and CDR2 is FQNEAQ (reference sequence). CDR3 length: 15 residues.

In this sample, this clone turned up once. The chain is built from TRBV28 and TRBJ2-7, with TRBD2 identical over 8 bases. V was clipped by 3 bases and J by 1 base; unmatched bases: 5. Germline CDR1 is MDHEN and CDR2 is SYDVKM. The CDR3 loop spans 15 amino acids. CDR3: CASSFLAGGSYEQYF. For the CDR3, the DNA is TGTGCCAGCAGTTTCCTGGCGGGAGGATCCTACGAGCAGTACTTC.

V usage is TRBV5-1 and J usage is TRBJ2-1; no clear D. The CDR3 is 13 amino acids. Germline V gene lookup returns CDR1 SGHRS and CDR2 YFSETQ. V was shortened by 0 bases and J by 8 bases, with 9 bases between the two germline ends. The CDR3 here is CASSLGHVDEQFF. The CDR3, as DNA: TGCGCCAGCAGCTTGGGACACGTGGATGAGCAGTTCTTC. Full variable domain (rest looked up from reference TRBV5-1 and TRBJ2-1): KAGVTQTPRYLIKTRGQQVTLSCSPISGHRSVSWYQQTPGQGLQFLFEYFSETQRNKGNFPGRFSGRQFSNSRSEMNVSTLELGDSALYLCASSLGHVDEQFFGPGTRLTVL.

V usage is TRBV10-3 and J usage is TRBJ1-3; no clear D gene. CDR3 length equals 14 residues. Germline-derived CDR1 and CDR2 are ENHRY and SYGVKD. V gave up 7 bases and J gave up 10 bases, with 20 bases separating them. The CDR3 nucleotides read TGTGCCATCACCCGACAATCCTCTGGAGGGACCATATATTTT. This sequence encodes CAITRQSSGGTIYF.

The genes are TRBV7-3 and TRBJ2-3; D uncertain. Germline lookup yields CDR1 SGHTA and CDR2 FQGTGA. V lost 4 bases and J lost 1, with 3 bases in between. The CDR3 extends over 12 amino acids. CDR3 sequence (DNA): TGTGCCAGCAGCTCCGGCACAGATACGCAGTATTTT. Protein sequence: CASSSGTDTQYF.

This chain connects TRBV6-6 to TRBJ1-6; 12 bases fit TRBD1. Germline CDR1 MNHNY, CDR2 SVGAGI (reference sequence). The V segment lost 5 bases and the J segment 10 bases; nucleotides outside the gene matches: 3. This CDR3 has 14 amino acids. Here the CDR3 reads CASSRGQGASPLHF. The DNA of the CDR3 is TGTGCCAGCAGTAGGGGACAGGGGGCCTCACCCCTCCACTTT.

The gene calls are TRBV6-6 and TRBJ2-1; 8 bases are shared with TRBD2. The J segment lost 7 bases and the V segment lost 7 bases, leaving 9 bases of the junction unmatched. This CDR3 is built from 14 residues. Germline-derived CDR1 and CDR2 are MNHNY and SVGAGI (reference sequence). The CDR3 loop reads CASISGMVRNEQFF. CDR3 nucleotides: TGTGCCAGCATTAGCGGGATGGTAAGGAATGAGCAGTTCTTC.

The V gene is TRBV5-1, the J gene TRBJ2-1; weak D call: TRBD2 (6 bases). The CDR3 sequence is 13 residues long. Trimming shortened V by 6 bases and J by 8 bases, and 15 bases separated the two germline ends. Germline V lookup: CDR1 SGHRS, CDR2 YFSETQ. CDR3 DNA: TGCGCCAGCAACCTCGGAGGGTCCGATGAGCAGTTCTTC. Amino acids: CASNLGGSDEQFF.

This clone was seen a handful of times. This sequence joins TRBV4-2 and TRBJ1-5; 7 bases are a match to TRBD1. J gave up 1 base and V 4 bases, and 1 base lay outside the gene matches. The CDR3 spans 14 residues. The germline V gene has CDR1 LGHNA and CDR2 YNFKEQ. The DNA for the CDR3 is TGTGCCAGCAGCCGGACAGGAAGCAATCAGCCCCAGCATTTT. It specifies CASSRTGSNQPQHF.

The chain is built from TRBV19 and TRBJ2-3, with TRBD1 as a possible D gene (6 bases). From germline, CDR1 is LNHDA and CDR2 SQIVND (reference sequence). This CDR3 is 14 amino acids long. V gave up 8 bases and J gave up 4 bases, with 16 bases separating them. The CDR3: CASSQSGVPDTQYF. CDR3 in DNA: TGTGCCAGTTCCCAGTCAGGGGTCCCAGATACGCAGTATTTT.

J is TRBJ2-7 and V is TRBV6-2 or TRBV6-3; TRBD2 aligns across 8 bases. Germline CDR1 is MNHEY and CDR2 is SVGEGT. This CDR3 has 19 amino acids. After removal of 6 bases from V and 3 bases from J, the junction contained 22 bases not matched to a gene. The CDR3 protein is CASRPLPGGTGTSGYEQYF. The CDR3 DNA reads as TGTGCCAGCAGACCTTTACCCGGGGGGACCGGGACTAGTGGCTACGAGCAGTACTTC.

CDR3 sequence reads: CASSLGQGGGYTF. CDR3 coding DNA: TGTGCCAGCAGCTTAGGGCAGGGGGGTGGCTACACCTTC. V gene TRBV7-2 combines with J gene TRBJ1-2; 7 bases are shared with TRBD1. This CDR3 comprises 13 residues. CDR1 is SGHTA and CDR2 is FQGNSA in the germline V gene. V shed 1 base and J 7 bases; nucleotides not matched to a gene: 3.

This clone occurred once. The J gene is TRBJ1-6, the V gene TRBV11-2, with TRBD1 identical over 11 bases. The CDR3 is 14 amino acids. Germline V gives CDR1 SGHAT, CDR2 FQNNGV. The V segment lost 7 bases and the J segment 5 bases; nucleotides outside the gene matches: 1. CDR3 nucleotides: TGTGCCAGCATGGGACAGGGGGATAATTCACCCCTCCACTTT. This translates into CASMGQGDNSPLHF.

The V and J genes are TRBV7-2 and TRBJ2-1; 9 bases fit TRBD2. The CDR3 runs to 14 residues. The V and J ends lost 4 bases and 6 bases, in that order; junction bases with no gene match: 4. From germline, CDR1 is SGHTA and CDR2 FQGNSA. CDR3 region: CASSSGLARNEQFF. In DNA, the CDR3 is TGTGCCAGCAGCTCGGGACTAGCCCGCAATGAGCAGTTCTTC.

The chain carries TRBV5-4 and TRBJ1-2; tentative D call: TRBD1 (6 bases). With 0 bases removed from V and 6 bases from J, the gap between germline ends came to 9 bases. The CDR3 contains 13 residues. From germline, CDR1 is SGHNT and CDR2 YYREEE (reference sequence). The CDR3 sequence is CASSLAGADGYTF. The CDR3 region has the DNA TGTGCCAGCAGCTTGGCAGGGGCGGATGGCTACACCTTC.

This sequence joins TRBV29-1 and TRBJ1-1; unclear D gene. The CDR3 extends over 14 amino acids. The V end lost 0 bases, the J end lost 1 base, and 9 bases lay between the germline ends. In germline, CDR1 is SQVTM, CDR2 ANQGSEA. CDR3: CSVEEWAGNTEAFF. The CDR3 nucleotides are TGCAGCGTTGAAGAATGGGCGGGGAACACTGAAGCTTTCTTT.

This clone was observed once. The rearrangement links TRBV4-3 to TRBJ1-2; possibly TRBD1 for D (5 bases). The V end was cut by 4 bases, the J end by 8 bases, with 14 bases between. The CDR3 spans 13 residues. From germline, CDR1 is LGHNA and CDR2 YSLEER. CDR3 DNA sequence: TGCGCCAGCAGCCCCTACAGGTCGGAAGGCTACACCTTC. Encoded protein: CASSPYRSEGYTF.